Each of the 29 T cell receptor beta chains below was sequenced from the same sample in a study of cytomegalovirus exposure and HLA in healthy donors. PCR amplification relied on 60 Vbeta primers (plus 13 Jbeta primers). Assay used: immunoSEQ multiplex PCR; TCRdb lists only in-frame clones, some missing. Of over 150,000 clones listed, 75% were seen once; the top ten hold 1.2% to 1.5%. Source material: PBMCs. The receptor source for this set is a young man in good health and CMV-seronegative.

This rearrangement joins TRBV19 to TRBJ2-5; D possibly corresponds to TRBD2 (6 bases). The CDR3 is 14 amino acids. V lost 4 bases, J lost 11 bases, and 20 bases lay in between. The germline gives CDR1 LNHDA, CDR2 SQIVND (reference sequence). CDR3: CASSKGSGPGEQYF. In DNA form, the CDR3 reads TGTGCCAGTAGTAAGGGTAGCGGACCGGGGGAGCAGTACTTC.

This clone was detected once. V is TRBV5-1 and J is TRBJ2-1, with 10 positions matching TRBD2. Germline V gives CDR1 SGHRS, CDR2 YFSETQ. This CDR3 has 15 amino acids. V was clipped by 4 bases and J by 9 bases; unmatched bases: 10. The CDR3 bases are TGCGCCAGCAGCCTCGTAGCGGGGGGATCCCTTGAGCAGTTCTTC. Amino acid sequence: CASSLVAGGSLEQFF.

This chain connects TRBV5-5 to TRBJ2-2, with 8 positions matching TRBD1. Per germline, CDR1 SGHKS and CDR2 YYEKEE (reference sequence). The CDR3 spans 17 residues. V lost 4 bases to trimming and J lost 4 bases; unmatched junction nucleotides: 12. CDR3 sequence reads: CASSPSWPGGFTGELFF. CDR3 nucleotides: TGTGCCAGCAGCCCCAGTTGGCCAGGGGGCTTCACCGGGGAGCTGTTTTTT.

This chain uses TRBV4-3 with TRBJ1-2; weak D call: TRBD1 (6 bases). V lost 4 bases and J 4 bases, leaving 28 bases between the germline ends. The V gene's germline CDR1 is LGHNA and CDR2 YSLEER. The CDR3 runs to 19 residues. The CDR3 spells CASSRGPTAPGVLSYGYTF. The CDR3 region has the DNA TGCGCCAGCAGCCGCGGACCCACTGCGCCAGGGGTTTTGAGCTATGGCTACACCTTC.

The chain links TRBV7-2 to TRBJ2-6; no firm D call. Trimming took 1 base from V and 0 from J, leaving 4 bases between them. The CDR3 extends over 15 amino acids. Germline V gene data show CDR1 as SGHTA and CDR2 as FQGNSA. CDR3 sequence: CASSLVSSGANVLTF. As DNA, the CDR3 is TGTGCCAGCAGCTTAGTGAGCTCTGGGGCCAACGTCCTGACTTTC.

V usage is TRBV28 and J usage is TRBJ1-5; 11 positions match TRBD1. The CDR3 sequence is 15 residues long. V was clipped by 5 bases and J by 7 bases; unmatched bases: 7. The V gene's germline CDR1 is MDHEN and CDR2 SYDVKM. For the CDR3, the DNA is TGTGCCAGCAGTATGGACAGGGGGCAAGGCCAGCCCCAGCATTTT. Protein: CASSMDRGQGQPQHF.

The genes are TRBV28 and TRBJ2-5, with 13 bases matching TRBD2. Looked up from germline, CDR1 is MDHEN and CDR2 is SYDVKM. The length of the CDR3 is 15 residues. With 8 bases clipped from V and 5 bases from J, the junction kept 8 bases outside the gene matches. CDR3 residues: CASAGTSGIGETQYF. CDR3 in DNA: TGTGCCAGCGCCGGGACTAGCGGGATTGGTGAGACCCAGTACTTC.

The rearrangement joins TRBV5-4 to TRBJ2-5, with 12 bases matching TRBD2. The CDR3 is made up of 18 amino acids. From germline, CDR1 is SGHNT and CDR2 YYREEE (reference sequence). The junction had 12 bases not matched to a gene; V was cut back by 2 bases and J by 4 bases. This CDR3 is CASSFSKTSGSGTETQYF. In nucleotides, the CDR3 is TGTGCCAGCAGCTTCTCCAAGACTAGCGGGAGCGGGACAGAGACCCAGTACTTC.

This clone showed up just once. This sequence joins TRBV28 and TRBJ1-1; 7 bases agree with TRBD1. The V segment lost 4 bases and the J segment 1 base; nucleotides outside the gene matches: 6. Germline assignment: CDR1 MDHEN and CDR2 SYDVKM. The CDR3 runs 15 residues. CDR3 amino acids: CASSSSGGPNTEAFF. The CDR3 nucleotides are TGTGCCAGCAGTTCCTCAGGGGGACCGAACACTGAAGCTTTCTTT.

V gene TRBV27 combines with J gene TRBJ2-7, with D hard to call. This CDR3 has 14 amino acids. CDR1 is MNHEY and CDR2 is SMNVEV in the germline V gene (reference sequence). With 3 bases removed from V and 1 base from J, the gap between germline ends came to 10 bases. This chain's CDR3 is CASSFSTTSYEQYF. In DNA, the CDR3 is TGTGCCAGCAGTTTCTCGACAACATCCTACGAGCAGTACTTC.

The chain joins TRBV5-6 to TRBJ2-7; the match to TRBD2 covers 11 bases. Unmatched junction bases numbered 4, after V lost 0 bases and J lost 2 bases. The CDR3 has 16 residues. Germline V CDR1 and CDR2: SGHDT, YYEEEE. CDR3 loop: CASSLGLAGNTYEQYF. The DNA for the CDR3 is TGTGCCAGCAGCTTGGGACTAGCGGGGAACACCTACGAGCAGTACTTC.

The CDR3 loop is CASSRTATPYEQYF. CDR3 nucleotide sequence: TGTGCCAGCAGCCGGACAGCGACCCCCTACGAGCAGTACTTC. The chain combines TRBV6-5 with TRBJ2-7, with a tentative D call TRBD1 (6 bases). This CDR3 region has 14 residues. CDR1 is MNHEY, CDR2 SVGAGI, per germline. Trimming removed 6 bases from V and 2 bases from J, with 14 bases in between.

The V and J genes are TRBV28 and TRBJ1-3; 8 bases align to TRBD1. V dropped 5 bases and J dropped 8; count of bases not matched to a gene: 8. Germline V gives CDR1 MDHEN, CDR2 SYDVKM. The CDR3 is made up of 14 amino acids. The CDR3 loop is CASSPPGGGDTIYF. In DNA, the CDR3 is TGTGCCAGCAGTCCCCCAGGGGGCGGGGACACCATATATTTT.

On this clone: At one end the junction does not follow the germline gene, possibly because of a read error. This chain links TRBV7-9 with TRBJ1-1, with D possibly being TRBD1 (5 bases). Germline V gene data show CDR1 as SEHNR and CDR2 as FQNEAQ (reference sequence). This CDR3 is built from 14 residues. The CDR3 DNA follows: TGTTCCAGCAGCTTAGGGATCGGGGGTCCTGAAGCTTTCTTT. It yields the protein CSSSLGIGGPEAFF.

The CDR3: CASSLGGSSYNEQFF. In DNA, the CDR3 is TGTGCCAGCAGCCTCGGGGGGAGCTCCTACAATGAGCAGTTCTTC. The genes are TRBV13 and TRBJ2-1; 7 bases are a match to TRBD2. The V gene's germline CDR1 is PRHDT and CDR2 FYEKMQ (reference sequence). V lost 5 bases and J lost 0; bases outside the gene matches: 4. CDR3 length: 15 amino acids. The variable domain in full, with the rest retrieved from reference TRBV13 and TRBJ2-1, is AAGVIQSPRHLIKEKRETATLKCYPIPRHDTVYWYQQGPGQDPQFLISFYEKMQSDKGSIPDRFSAQQFSDYHSELNMSSLELGDSALYFCASSLGGSSYNEQFFGPGTRLTVL.

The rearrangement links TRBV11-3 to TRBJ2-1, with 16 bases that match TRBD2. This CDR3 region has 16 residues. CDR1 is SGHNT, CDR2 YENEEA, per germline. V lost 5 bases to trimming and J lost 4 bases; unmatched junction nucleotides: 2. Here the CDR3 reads CASSAGLAGGYNEQFF. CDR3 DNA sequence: TGTGCCAGCAGCGCGGGACTAGCGGGAGGGTACAATGAGCAGTTCTTC.

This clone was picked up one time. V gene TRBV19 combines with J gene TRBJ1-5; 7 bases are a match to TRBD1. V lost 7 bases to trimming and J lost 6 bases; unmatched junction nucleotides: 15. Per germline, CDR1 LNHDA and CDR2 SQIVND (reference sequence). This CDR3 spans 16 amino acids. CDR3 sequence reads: CASKKGGLALGQPQHF. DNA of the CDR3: TGTGCCAGTAAGAAAGGGGGCCTGGCGTTAGGTCAGCCCCAGCATTTT.

This CDR3 reads CASMAGGQETQYF. DNA for the CDR3: TGTGCCAGCATGGCGGGAGGGCAAGAGACCCAGTACTTC. This chain uses TRBV21-1 with TRBJ2-5; no DNA check was done on the table's D call, TRBD2. TRBV21-1 is a listed pseudogene. The CDR3 sequence is 13 residues long.

The CDR3, as DNA: TGTGCCAGCAGGGAGTTGGGGGGCACCGGGGAGCTGTTTTTT. Its translation: CASRELGGTGELFF. The chain uses TRBV6-5 and TRBJ2-2; tentative D call: TRBD2 (6 bases). The germline CDR1 and CDR2 sequences are MNHEY and SVGAGI. The germline V and J ends were trimmed by 6 bases and 4 bases, with 12 bases remaining between them. The CDR3 contains 14 residues.

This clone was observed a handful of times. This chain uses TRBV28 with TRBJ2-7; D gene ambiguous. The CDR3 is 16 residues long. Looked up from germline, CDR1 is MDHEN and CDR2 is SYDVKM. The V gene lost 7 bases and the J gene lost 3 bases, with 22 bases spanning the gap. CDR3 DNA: TGTGCCAGCACCTCCCCGTTGCTTGGAGAAGGCTACGAGCAGTACTTC. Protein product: CASTSPLLGEGYEQYF.

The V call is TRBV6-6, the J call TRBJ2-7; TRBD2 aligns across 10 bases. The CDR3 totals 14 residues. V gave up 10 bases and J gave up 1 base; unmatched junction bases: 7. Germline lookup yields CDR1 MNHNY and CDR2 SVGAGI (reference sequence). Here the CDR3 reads CATASGRSSYEQYF. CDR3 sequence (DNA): TGTGCCACCGCTAGCGGGAGATCTTCCTACGAGCAGTACTTC.

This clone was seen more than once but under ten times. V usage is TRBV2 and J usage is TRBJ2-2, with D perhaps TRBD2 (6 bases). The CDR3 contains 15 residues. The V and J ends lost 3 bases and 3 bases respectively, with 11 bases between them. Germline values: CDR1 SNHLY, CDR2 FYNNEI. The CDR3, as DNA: TGTGCCAGCAGTGAGGTGGCGGGACACACCGGGGAGCTGTTTTTT. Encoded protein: CASSEVAGHTGELFF.

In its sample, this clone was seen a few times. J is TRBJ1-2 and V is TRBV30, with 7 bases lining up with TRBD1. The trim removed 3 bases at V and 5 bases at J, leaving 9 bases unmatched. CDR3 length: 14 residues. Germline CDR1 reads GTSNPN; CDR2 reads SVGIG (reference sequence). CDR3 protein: CAWRRRQGVYGYTF. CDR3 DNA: TGTGCCTGGAGAAGGCGGCAGGGGGTTTATGGCTACACCTTC.

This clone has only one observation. For the CDR3, the DNA is TGTGCCAGCAGTTTCCCCACGGCGGGTTCGGCGTACTTC. Protein product: CASSFPTAGSAYF. This sequence joins TRBV28 and TRBJ2-7; the D gene is possibly TRBD2 (5 bases). This CDR3 has 13 residues. The germline V and J ends were trimmed by 3 bases and 12 bases, with 18 bases remaining between them. Germline CDR1 reads MDHEN; CDR2 reads SYDVKM.

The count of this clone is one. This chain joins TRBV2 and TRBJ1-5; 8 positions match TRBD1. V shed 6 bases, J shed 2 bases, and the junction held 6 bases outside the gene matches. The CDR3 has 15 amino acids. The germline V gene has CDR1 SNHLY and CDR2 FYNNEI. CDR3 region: CASRDLTGGNQPQHF. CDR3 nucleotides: TGTGCCAGCAGAGATCTGACAGGGGGCAATCAGCCCCAGCATTTT.

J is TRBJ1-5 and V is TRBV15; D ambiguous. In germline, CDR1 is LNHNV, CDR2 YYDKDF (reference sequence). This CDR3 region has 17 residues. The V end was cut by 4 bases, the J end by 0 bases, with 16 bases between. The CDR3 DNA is TGTGCCACCAGCAACGGCAGGAACCTTCATAGCAATCAGCCCCAGCATTTT. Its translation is CATSNGRNLHSNQPQHF.

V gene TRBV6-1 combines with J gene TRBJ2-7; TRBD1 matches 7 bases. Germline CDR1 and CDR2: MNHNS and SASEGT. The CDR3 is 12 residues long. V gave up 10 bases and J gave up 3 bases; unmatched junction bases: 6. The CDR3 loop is CATKTGNYEQYF. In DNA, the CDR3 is TGTGCCACCAAGACAGGGAACTACGAGCAGTACTTC.

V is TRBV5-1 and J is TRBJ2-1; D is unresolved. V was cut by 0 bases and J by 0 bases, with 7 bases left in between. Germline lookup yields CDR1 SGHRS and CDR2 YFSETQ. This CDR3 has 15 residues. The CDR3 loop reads CASSLDSYSYNEQFF. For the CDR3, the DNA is TGCGCCAGCAGCTTGGACTCCTACTCCTACAATGAGCAGTTCTTC.

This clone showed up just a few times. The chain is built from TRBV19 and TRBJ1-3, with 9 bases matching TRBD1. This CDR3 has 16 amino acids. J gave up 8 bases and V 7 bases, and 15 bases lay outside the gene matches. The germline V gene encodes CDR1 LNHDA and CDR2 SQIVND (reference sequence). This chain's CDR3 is CASTPTGDRVAYTIYF. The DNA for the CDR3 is TGTGCCAGTACCCCAACGGGGGACAGGGTGGCGTACACCATATATTTT.